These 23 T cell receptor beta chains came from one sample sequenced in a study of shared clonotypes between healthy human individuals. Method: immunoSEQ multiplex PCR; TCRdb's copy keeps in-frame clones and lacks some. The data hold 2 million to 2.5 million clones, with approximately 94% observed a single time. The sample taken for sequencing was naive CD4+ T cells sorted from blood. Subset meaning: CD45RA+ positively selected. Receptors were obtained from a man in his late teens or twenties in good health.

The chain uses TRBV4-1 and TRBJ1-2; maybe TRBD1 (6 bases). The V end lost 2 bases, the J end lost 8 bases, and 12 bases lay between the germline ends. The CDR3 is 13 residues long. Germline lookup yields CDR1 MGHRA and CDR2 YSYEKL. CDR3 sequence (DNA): TGCGCCAGCAGCCAACTGGGGGCGGGAGGCTACACCTTC. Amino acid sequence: CASSQLGAGGYTF.

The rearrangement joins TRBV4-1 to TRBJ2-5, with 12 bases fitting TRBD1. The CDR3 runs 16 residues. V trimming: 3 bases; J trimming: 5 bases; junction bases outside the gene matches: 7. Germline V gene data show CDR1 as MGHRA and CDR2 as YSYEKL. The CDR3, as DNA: TGCGCCAGCAGCCAGCCGGGACAGGGGGCTGTGGAGACCCAGTACTTC. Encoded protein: CASSQPGQGAVETQYF.

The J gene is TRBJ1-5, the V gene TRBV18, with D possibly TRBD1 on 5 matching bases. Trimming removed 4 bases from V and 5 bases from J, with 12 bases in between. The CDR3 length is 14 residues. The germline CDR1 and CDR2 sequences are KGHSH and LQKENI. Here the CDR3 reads CASSLVGLDQPQHF. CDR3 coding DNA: TGTGCCAGCTCACTTGTGGGGCTTGATCAGCCCCAGCATTTT.

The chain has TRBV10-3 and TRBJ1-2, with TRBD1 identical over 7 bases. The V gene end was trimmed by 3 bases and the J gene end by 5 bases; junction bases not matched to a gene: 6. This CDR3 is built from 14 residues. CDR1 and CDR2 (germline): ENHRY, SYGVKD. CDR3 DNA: TGTGCCATCAGTGACCCCCCAGGGGGGTATGGCTACACCTTC. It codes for CAISDPPGGYGYTF.

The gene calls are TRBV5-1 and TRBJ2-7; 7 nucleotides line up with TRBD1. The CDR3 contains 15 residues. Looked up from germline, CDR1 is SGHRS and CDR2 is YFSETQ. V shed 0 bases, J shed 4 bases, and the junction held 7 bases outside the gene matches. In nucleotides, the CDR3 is TGCGCCAGCAGCTTGGCAGGGACAGATCCATACGAGCAGTACTTC. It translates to CASSLAGTDPYEQYF.

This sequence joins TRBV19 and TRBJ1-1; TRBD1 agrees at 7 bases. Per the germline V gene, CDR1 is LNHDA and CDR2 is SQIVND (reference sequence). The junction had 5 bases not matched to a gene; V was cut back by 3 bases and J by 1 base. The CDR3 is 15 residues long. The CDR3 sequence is CASSIKTGRNTEAFF. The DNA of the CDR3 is TGTGCCAGTAGTATCAAGACAGGGCGGAACACTGAAGCTTTCTTT.

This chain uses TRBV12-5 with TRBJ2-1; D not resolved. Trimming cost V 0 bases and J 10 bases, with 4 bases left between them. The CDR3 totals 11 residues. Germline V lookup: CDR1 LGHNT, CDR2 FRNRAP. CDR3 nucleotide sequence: TGTGCTAGTGGTTTGGTCGACGAGCAGTTCTTC. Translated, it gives CASGLVDEQFF.

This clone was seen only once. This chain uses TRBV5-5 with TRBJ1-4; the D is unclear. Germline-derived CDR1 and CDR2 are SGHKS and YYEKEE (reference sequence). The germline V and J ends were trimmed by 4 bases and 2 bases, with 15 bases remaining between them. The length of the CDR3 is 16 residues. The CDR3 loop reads CASSPTWVATNEKLFF. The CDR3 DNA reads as TGTGCCAGCAGCCCAACCTGGGTTGCGACTAATGAAAAACTGTTTTTT.

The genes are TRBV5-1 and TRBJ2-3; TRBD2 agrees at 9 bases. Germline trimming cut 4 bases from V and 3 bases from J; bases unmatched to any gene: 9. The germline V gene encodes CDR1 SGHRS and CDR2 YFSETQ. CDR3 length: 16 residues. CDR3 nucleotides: TGCGCCAGCAGCCCGGAGGGTAGCGGGGGAACAGATACGCAGTATTTT. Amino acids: CASSPEGSGGTDTQYF.

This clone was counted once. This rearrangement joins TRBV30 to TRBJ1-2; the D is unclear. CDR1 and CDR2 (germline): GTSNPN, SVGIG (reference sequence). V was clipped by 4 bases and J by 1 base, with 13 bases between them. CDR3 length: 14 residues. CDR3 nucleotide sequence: TGTGCCTGGAACAAAAGAAACCTTAACTATGGCTACACCTTC. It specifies CAWNKRNLNYGYTF.

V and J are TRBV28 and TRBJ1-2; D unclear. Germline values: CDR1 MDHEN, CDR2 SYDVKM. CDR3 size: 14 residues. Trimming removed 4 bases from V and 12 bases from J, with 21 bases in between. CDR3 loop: CASSSPAGQSVHTF. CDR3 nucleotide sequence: TGTGCCAGCAGTTCCCCCGCTGGCCAAAGCGTGCACACCTTC.

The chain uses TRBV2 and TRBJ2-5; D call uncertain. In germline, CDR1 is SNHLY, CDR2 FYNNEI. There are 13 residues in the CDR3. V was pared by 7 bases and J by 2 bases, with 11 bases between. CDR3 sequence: CASIYGFQETQYF. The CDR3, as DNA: TGTGCCAGCATTTATGGCTTTCAAGAGACCCAGTACTTC.

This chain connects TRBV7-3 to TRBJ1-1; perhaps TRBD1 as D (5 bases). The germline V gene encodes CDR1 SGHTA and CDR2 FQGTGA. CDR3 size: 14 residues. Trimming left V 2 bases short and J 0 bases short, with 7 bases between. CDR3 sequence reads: CASSLGGMNTEAFF. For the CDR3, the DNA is TGTGCCAGCAGCTTAGGGGGGATGAACACTGAAGCTTTCTTT.

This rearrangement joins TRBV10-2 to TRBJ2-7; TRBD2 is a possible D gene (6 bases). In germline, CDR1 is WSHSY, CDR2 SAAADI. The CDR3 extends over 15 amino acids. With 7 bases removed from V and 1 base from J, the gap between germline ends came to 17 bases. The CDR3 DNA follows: TGCGCCAGCAAACCCGGGAGCCAACATTCCTACGAGCAGTACTTC. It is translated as CASKPGSQHSYEQYF.

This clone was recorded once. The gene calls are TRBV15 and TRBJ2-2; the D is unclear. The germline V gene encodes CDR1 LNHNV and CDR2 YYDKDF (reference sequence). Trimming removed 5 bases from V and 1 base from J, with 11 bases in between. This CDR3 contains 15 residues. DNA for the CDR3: TGTGCCACCAGCCCCGACAAGTTGAACACCGGGGAGCTGTTTTTT. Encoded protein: CATSPDKLNTGELFF.

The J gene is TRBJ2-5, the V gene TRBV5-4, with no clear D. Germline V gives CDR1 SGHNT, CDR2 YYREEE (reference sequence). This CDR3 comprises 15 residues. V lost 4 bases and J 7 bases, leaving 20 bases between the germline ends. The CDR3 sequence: CASSPSGGYSGTQYF. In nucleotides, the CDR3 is TGTGCCAGCAGCCCCTCGGGCGGCTACTCAGGGACCCAGTACTTC. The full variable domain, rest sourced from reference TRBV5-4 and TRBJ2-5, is ETGVTQSPTHLIKTRGQQVTLRCSSQSGHNTVSWYQQALGQGPQFIFQYYREEENGRGNFPPRFSGLQFPNYSSELNVNALELDDSALYLCASSPSGGYSGTQYFGPGTRLLVL.

CDR3 region: CSVEVRGLETEAFF. The CDR3 coding sequence is TGCAGCGTTGAAGTAAGGGGGCTTGAGACTGAAGCTTTCTTT. This chain uses TRBV29-1 with TRBJ1-1; 7 bases align to TRBD1. This CDR3 is built from 14 residues. CDR1 is SQVTM, CDR2 ANQGSEA, per germline. Trimming took 1 base from V and 5 from J; bases not matched to a gene: 7.

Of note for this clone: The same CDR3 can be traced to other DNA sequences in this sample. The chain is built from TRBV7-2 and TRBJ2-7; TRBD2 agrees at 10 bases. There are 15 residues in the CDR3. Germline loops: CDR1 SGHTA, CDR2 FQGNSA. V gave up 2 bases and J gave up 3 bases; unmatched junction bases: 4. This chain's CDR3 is CASSLWTSGGYEQYF. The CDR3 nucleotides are TGTGCCAGCAGCTTATGGACTAGCGGAGGCTACGAGCAGTACTTC.

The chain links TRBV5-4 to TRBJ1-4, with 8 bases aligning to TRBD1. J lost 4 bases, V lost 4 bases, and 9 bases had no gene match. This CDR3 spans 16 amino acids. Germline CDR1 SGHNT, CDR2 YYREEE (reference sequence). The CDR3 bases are TGTGCCAGCAGCCTACAGGGGGGGCAGCTTAATGAAAAACTGTTTTTT. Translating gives CASSLQGGQLNEKLFF.

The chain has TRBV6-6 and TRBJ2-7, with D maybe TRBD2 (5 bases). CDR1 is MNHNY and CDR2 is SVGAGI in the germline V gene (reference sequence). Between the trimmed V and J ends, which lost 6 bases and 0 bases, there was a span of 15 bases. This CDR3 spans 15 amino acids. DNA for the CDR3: TGTGCCAGCAGGCTAGACTATTCAAGCTCCTACGAGCAGTACTTC. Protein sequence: CASRLDYSSSYEQYF.

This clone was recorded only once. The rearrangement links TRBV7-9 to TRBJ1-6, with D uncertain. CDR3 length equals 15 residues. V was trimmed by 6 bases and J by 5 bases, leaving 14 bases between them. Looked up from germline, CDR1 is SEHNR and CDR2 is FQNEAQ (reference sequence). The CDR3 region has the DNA TGTGCCAGCAGTAGTGGGAAAGCACATAATTCACCCCTCCACTTT. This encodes CASSSGKAHNSPLHF.

The CDR3 is CASNLGLDTGELFF. CDR3 in DNA: TGTGCCAGCAATCTCGGACTAGACACCGGGGAGCTGTTTTTT. V usage is TRBV6-6 and J usage is TRBJ2-2; TRBD2 matches 7 bases. CDR3 length: 14 amino acids. V lost 7 bases and J lost 3; bases outside the gene matches: 5. Germline CDR1 is MNHNY and CDR2 is SVGAGI (reference sequence).

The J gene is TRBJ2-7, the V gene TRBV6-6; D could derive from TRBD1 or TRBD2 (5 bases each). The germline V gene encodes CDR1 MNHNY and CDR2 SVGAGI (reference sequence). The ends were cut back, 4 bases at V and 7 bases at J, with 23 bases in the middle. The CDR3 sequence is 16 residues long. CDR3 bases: TGTGCCAGCAGTTTCCATCCGGGACCTCCGACGGGTGAGCAGTACTTC. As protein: CASSFHPGPPTGEQYF.